This T cell receptor beta chain appears in the sequencing data of a study of T-cell reconstitution after alpha-beta-depleted transplantation in children. Study-wide results and caveats: About two months after transplant, alpha-beta T cells reportedly came from several hundred expanded graft clones. Among T cells one year after transplant, newly produced cells accounted for most counts and diversity.

This clonotype has just a few counts. Its specificity is unknown. During its preparation, the TCRbeta library received unique molecular identifiers. MiXCR, run by TCRdb on the PCR reads, gives a single entry per CDR3 protein. The sample lists fewer than 750,000 distinct CDR3 sequences, 20% to 25% occurring once. The length of the CDR3 is 14 residues. The germline CDR1 and CDR2 sequences are MNHEY and SMNVEV (reference sequence). V was trimmed by 4 bases and J by 4 bases, leaving 13 bases between them. The specimen comprised PBMCs, mostly from graft donor cells, sampled 360 days after TCRalphabeta/CD19-depleted stem cell transplant. The chain joins TRBV27 to TRBJ1-2; a weak D match, TRBD1 (6 bases). The TCR originated in a boy younger than two who had a stem cell transplant for acute myeloid leukemia, so the T cells may come from the graft donor. The CDR3 reads CASSSRGKGYGYTF. In DNA, the CDR3 is TGTGCCAGCAGTTCTAGGGGGAAGGGCTATGGCTACACCTTC.